The source of this T cell receptor (beta chain) is a study of CD8+CD57+ T cells in acquired aplastic anemia. At the level of the study: Sorted cells (CD4+ and CD8+) yielded DNA amounts that averaged about 3.4 ug.

Comment on this clonotype: The antigen remains unidentified.

TCR beta VDJ and CDR3 were profiled, and genomic DNA was the template. TCRdb reanalysed the reads using MiXCR and keeps one entry per CDR3 protein. The sample shows roughly 250,000 distinct CDR3 sequences, around 82% of them seen only once. V lost 2 bases and J lost 7, with 14 bases in between. The CDR3 is 14 amino acids. Germline lookup yields CDR1 SEHNR and CDR2 FQNEAQ (reference sequence). Points from the study as a whole: Both patients and controls carried the same twenty-nine CD8+ CDR3 sequences.

Sequencing involved patients with CD8+CD57+ cell expansion previously shown by flow cytometry. Severe acquired aplastic anemia was the diagnosis recorded for all patients. All patients were therapy-naive when blood was sampled. Sequencing was done on a sample of sorted CD4+, CD8+, or CD8+CD57+ T cells (not recorded which) from PBMCs. The chain employs TRBV7-9 and TRBJ1-2; weak D call: TRBD1 (5 bases). The sequence came from a human donor with aplastic anemia. CDR3 bases: TGTGCCAGCAGCTTACAGGGAGGGGAAGGTGGCTACACCTTC. Its translation is CASSLQGGEGGYTF. Together with reference TRBV7-9 and TRBJ1-2, the CDR3 gives the full variable domain: DTGVSQNPRHKITKRGQNVTFRCDPISEHNRLYWYRQTLGQGPEFLTYFQNEAQLEKSRLLSDRFSAERPKGSFSTLEIQRTEQGDSAMYLCASSLQGGEGGYTFGSGTRLTVV.